In this sample, the clone carrying this T cell receptor beta chain turned up many times. Antigen unknown. Preparation of the bulk TCR libraries relied on previously described methods and listed TCR primers. One entry per CDR3 protein, called by TCRdb with MiXCR from the PCR reads. Of about 35,000 distinct CDR3 sequences detected, about 18% appear once; the ten largest clones hold more than 0.95%. The sample comes from a study of molecular identifiers for immune sequencing clone quantification. The wider study: In the replicates, RNA derived from about 20,000 or 100,000 naive CD8 cells was divided into five parts, and four were sequenced.

General study results and limits: Clone sizes that are highly expanded could be underestimated when identical TCR molecules share a barcode.

The CDR3 extends over 14 amino acids. The germline V and J ends were trimmed by 6 bases and 2 bases, with 12 bases remaining between them. Germline lookup yields CDR1 LNHDA and CDR2 SQIVND (reference sequence). Sorted inputs of about 18,000 to 1,100,000 cells, with 10%, 30% or 50% RNA, yielded naive CD8 libraries. This chain connects TRBV19 to TRBJ2-3; TRBD2 is a possible D gene (6 bases). The clonotype comes from a human donor in good health. Some libraries in this study had Jurkat cell RNA spiked in. The sample was naive CD8+ T cells from blood, with Jurkat cell RNA spiked in. The subset here: FACS-sorted CD8+CD4-CCR7+CD45RA+ naive T cells. This CDR3 is CASSGASDTDTQYF. Written as DNA, the CDR3 is TGTGCCAGTAGCGGCGCTAGCGACACAGATACGCAGTATTTT.